The T cell receptor beta chain described here comes from a study of OX40 agonist ivuxolimab in advanced cancers. Study background: Every patient in dose escalation had hepatocellular carcinoma, melanoma, renal cell or head and neck cancer. Participants could have had prior anti-PD-1, anti-PD-L1 or anti-CTLA-4 therapy, and approximately 37% had some.

Sequencing was performed with immunoSEQ multiplex PCR; in TCRdb, only in-frame clones are kept and a portion is missing. The sample shows about 80,000 clones, about 92% of them seen only once. Study-wide findings and caveats: More expanded clones were seen, on average, in CD8+ T cells than in CD4+. There was clonal expansion of CD4+ and CD8+ blood T cells by week 6 at 0.1 to 3.0 mg/kg.

As concerns this clone: Its specificity is unknown.

Germline-derived CDR1 and CDR2 are SGHAT and FQNNGV. The V gene lost 3 bases and the J gene lost 7 bases, with 12 bases spanning the gap. The CDR3 runs 13 residues. The clonotype was recovered from an adult with an advanced solid tumor such as melanoma, head and neck, liver or kidney cancer. V and J are TRBV11-2 and TRBJ2-5, with D maybe TRBD2 (5 bases). This sample comprised CD4+ or CD8+ T cells sorted from blood, obtained in a trial of the OX40 agonist ivuxolimab. DNA of the CDR3: TGTGCCAGCAGCTTGGGGAGTGGTGCGACCCAGTACTTC. Protein: CASSLGSGATQYF.